The rows below give T cell receptor beta chains drawn from one sample of a study of immune evolution from preneoplasia to lung adenocarcinoma. TCRdb keeps only in-frame clones here, not all; method: immunoSEQ multiplex PCR. In the table there are 9,500 to 15,000 clones, more than 75% of which are singletons. Sequenced input: FFPE tissue from an adenomatous hyperplasia lung lesion. The receptor set was obtained from a person between 50 and 69 years old with lung adenocarcinoma. Each CDR3 is given with its conserved first and last residue. D genes are given only for firm matches. A clone size is listed for some rows: how often the clone was seen (once, few, many), or a class if it is expanded.

16	few	TRBV7-3	TRBD2	TRBJ2-3	TGTGCCAGCAGCTTACCCGCGGGAGCGATCACAGATACGCAGTATTTT	CASSLPAGAITDTQYF
15	NA	TRBV29-1	NA	TRBJ2-1	TGCAGCGTAGCACCTACCGCCACCTCCTACAATGAGCAGTTCTTC	CSVAPTATSYNEQFF
13	NA	TRBV11-2	NA	TRBJ1-6	TGTGCCAGCAGCCGAGGACAGCAATCACCCCTCCACTTT	CASSRGQQSPLHF
15	NA	TRBV7-9	NA	TRBJ2-1	TGTGCCAGCAGCTTAACCAGGAATTCCTACAATGAGCAGTTCTTC	CASSLTRNSYNEQFF
16	NA	TRBV10-1	TRBD1	TRBJ2-7	TGCGCCAGCAGTGCGTGGTCGGACAGGGCTGTGAACGAGCAGTACTTC	CASSAWSDRAVNEQYF
13	NA	TRBV10-2	NA	TRBJ2-3	TGCGCCAGCTGTGTTGATAGCACAGATACGCAGTATTTT	CASCVDSTDTQYF
20	NA	TRBV5-1	NA	TRBJ1-6	TGCGCCAGCAGCTTGGGGGTTGGGCAGGGCCGGAGCTCCTATAATTCACCCCTCCACTTT	CASSLGVGQGRSSYNSPLHF
14	NA	TRBV7-8	NA	TRBJ1-5	TGTGCCAGCAGCCGACAGATTCAGGATCAGCCCCAGCATTTT	CASSRQIQDQPQHF
15	NA	TRBV10-2	NA	TRBJ2-2	TGCGCCAGCAGAGAAATGACAGGGAACACCGGGGAGCTGTTTTTT	CASREMTGNTGELFF
14	NA	TRBV11-2	NA	TRBJ2-3	TGTGCTTCTAAGGGTAGATTGGGCACAGATACGCAGTATTTT	CASKGRLGTDTQYF
16	NA	TRBV6-6	TRBD2	TRBJ2-1	TGTGCCAGCAGTGGAGGACTAGTTTTGGGCGACAATGAGCAGTTCTTC	CASSGGLVLGDNEQFF
14	NA	TRBV28	NA	TRBJ2-1	TGTGCCAGCAAGCGAGGGATTGCCTACAATGAGCAGTTCTTC	CASKRGIAYNEQFF
14	NA	TRBV30	NA	TRBJ1-4	TGTGCCTCATCGATGACAGGAACTAATGAAAAACTGTTTTTT	CASSMTGTNEKLFF
16	few	TRBV19	TRBD1	TRBJ2-5	TGTGCCAGTAGTACATCCGGGACAGGGGGCAGGGAGACCCAGTACTTC	CASSTSGTGGRETQYF
18	NA	TRBV27	NA	TRBJ2-1	TGTGCCAGCAGTTATCAGGGGGCAGGACTAGCGTTCATCAATGAGCAGTTCTTC	CASSYQGAGLAFINEQFF
14	NA	TRBV5-1	NA	TRBJ2-7	TGCGCCAGCAGCTTTTCGGCCGGAGTGGGGGAGCAGTACTTC	CASSFSAGVGEQYF
16	NA	TRBV5-6	NA	TRBJ1-3	TGTGCCAGCAGCCCGGCCAGCCGTCCCACTGGAAACACCATATATTTT	CASSPASRPTGNTIYF
12	NA	TRBV28	NA	TRBJ2-4	TGTGCCAGCGGGGGTACCAAAAACATTCAGTACTTC	CASGGTKNIQYF
15	NA	TRBV6-4	NA	TRBJ2-3	TGTGCCAGCAGTTCTACAATCGGAGGTAGCGTTACGCAGTATTTT	CASSSTIGGSVTQYF
14	NA	TRBV29-1	TRBD1	TRBJ1-3	TGCAGCGTCCCCGACAGGGTGGACGGAAACACCATATATTTT	CSVPDRVDGNTIYF
16	NA	TRBV28	TRBD2	TRBJ2-1	TGTGCCAGCAGTTTGCCGACTAGCGGGAGTATAAATGAGCAGTTCTTC	CASSLPTSGSINEQFF
14	once	TRBV6-1	NA	TRBJ2-2	TGTGCCAGCAGTGAACTACGGAACACCGGGGAGCTGTTTTTT	CASSELRNTGELFF